A single sample is the source of the 11 T cell receptor beta chains below, sequenced in a study of T-cell memory formation after mild COVID-19. TCRdb re-derived calls from the 5' RACE reads in MiXCR, one entry per CDR3 protein. This sample has about 34,000 distinct CDR3 sequences; 7% to 8% occur once, and the top ten carry under 30%. Sample: PBMCs or a T cell subset sorted from them (not recorded which). These receptor sequences come from a man aged 18 to 29 who had mild COVID-19 (a few samples of this study predate the infection). Cell type and time point are not known.

This rearrangement joins TRBV15 to TRBJ2-7, with a weak D call TRBD2 (6 bases). The germline gives CDR1 LNHNV, CDR2 YYDKDF (reference sequence). The CDR3 is 13 amino acids. V was pared by 3 bases and J by 3 bases, with 9 bases between. This CDR3 is CATSSWDFYEQYV. CDR3 nucleotides: TGTGCCACCAGCAGTTGGGACTTCTACGAGCAGTACGTC.

CDR3 sequence: CSVVPGGTEAFF. As DNA, the CDR3 is TGCAGCGTTGTACCAGGGGGCACTGAAGCTTTCTTT. This rearrangement joins TRBV29-1 to TRBJ1-1; 7 nucleotides agree with TRBD1. Unmatched junction bases numbered 3, after V lost 4 bases and J lost 4 bases. Per the germline V gene, CDR1 is SQVTM and CDR2 is ANQGSEA. The CDR3 is 12 amino acids.

This clonotype was counted at least ten times. The chain joins TRBV5-4 to TRBJ2-1; D not certain. CDR3 length: 12 residues. Trimming cost V 4 bases and J 9 bases, with 11 bases left between them. CDR1 and CDR2 from the germline V gene are SGHNT and YYREEE (reference sequence). The CDR3 nucleotides read TGTGCCAGCAGCGACGAGAATGTTGAGCAGTTCTTC. It translates to CASSDENVEQFF. The full variable domain, completed using reference TRBV5-4 and TRBJ2-1, is ETGVTQSPTHLIKTRGQQVTLRCSSQSGHNTVSWYQQALGQGPQFIFQYYREEENGRGNFPPRFSGLQFPNYSSELNVNALELDDSALYLCASSDENVEQFFGPGTRLTVL.

This clonotype was seen ten or more times. The V call is TRBV5-1, the J call TRBJ2-7; D is ambiguous. V lost 3 bases to trimming and J lost 5 bases, with 18 bases between them. CDR1 is SGHRS and CDR2 is YFSETQ in the germline V gene. This CDR3 is 15 amino acids long. Here the CDR3 reads CASSSQLSPPHEQYF. CDR3 nucleotide sequence: TGCGCCAGCAGCTCCCAACTTTCCCCCCCCCACGAGCAGTACTTC.

This clonotype was seen ten or more times. The J gene is TRBJ2-1, the V gene TRBV6-1; D is perhaps TRBD1 (6 bases). Germline V lookup: CDR1 MNHNS, CDR2 SASEGT. CDR3 size: 14 residues. Trimming pared 10 bases from V and 0 bases from J, leaving 13 bases between. The CDR3 DNA follows: TGTGCCACCGAAGGACAGATCTCCTACAATGAGCAGTTCTTC. The encoded protein is CATEGQISYNEQFF.

This clonotype came up many times. J is TRBJ2-5 and V is TRBV12-3 or TRBV12-4; TRBD1 might be the D (5 bases). Trimming shortened V by 5 bases and J by 2 bases, and 9 bases separated the two germline ends. The CDR3 sequence is 13 residues long. CDR3 nucleotides: TGTGCCAGCAGTGGACATTTTCAAGAGACCCAGTACTTC. This translates into CASSGHFQETQYF.

This clonotype occurred many times. The chain joins TRBV7-6 to TRBJ1-5; no definite D call. Trimming shortened V by 2 bases and J by 3 bases, and 11 bases separated the two germline ends. CDR1 SGHVS and CDR2 FNYEAQ come from the germline V gene. This CDR3 comprises 15 residues. CDR3 nucleotide sequence: TGTGCCAGCAGCTTACAAAGCGGGTTCAATCAGCCCCAGCATTTT. Its protein product is CASSLQSGFNQPQHF.

In this sample, this clonotype turned up many times. V gene TRBV7-3 combines with J gene TRBJ2-2, with TRBD2 matching 8 bases. Per germline, CDR1 SGHTA and CDR2 FQGTGA. Trimming at V came to 5 bases and at J to 4 bases, leaving 3 bases not matched to a gene. This CDR3 contains 14 residues. CDR3 residues: CASSNRGGTGELFF. DNA of the CDR3: TGTGCCAGCAGCAATCGGGGGGGCACCGGGGAGCTGTTTTTT.

In this sample, this clonotype turned up many times. The chain employs TRBV7-2 and TRBJ1-5; tentatively, D is TRBD1 (6 bases). V lost 5 bases and J lost 11, with 16 bases in between. CDR1 and CDR2 (germline): SGHTA, FQGNSA. The CDR3 has 13 amino acids. CDR3 sequence reads: CASSVRGDQAQHF. The CDR3 DNA reads as TGTGCCAGCAGCGTAAGGGGGGATCAAGCCCAGCATTTT.

This clonotype was detected many times. This chain links TRBV4-2 with TRBJ1-2; 7 bases agree with TRBD1. J lost 5 bases, V lost 4 bases, and 7 bases had no gene match. CDR3 length: 14 residues. CDR1 is LGHNA, CDR2 YNFKEQ, per germline. In nucleotides, the CDR3 is TGTGCCAGCAGCCCATCAGGGGGTAGATATGGCTACACCTTC. Amino acid sequence: CASSPSGGRYGYTF.

This clonotype occurred many times. V usage is TRBV6-2 or TRBV6-3 and J usage is TRBJ2-7; 7 positions agree with TRBD1. Germline V CDR1 and CDR2: MNHEY, SVGEGT. CDR3 length equals 15 residues. With V trimmed by 0 bases and J by 6 bases, 8 bases remained unmatched. In nucleotides, the CDR3 is TGTGCCAGCAGTTACTCCCCTAAAGGGGGCATCGAGCAGTACGTC. Amino acid sequence: CASSYSPKGGIEQYV.